This TCR beta chain is drawn from a study of blood T cells in healthy people across ages. CDR3 size: 18 residues. V dropped 5 bases and J dropped 0 bases, with 20 bases sitting between them. Donors ranged from 6 to 90 years old and were healthy Caucasians in Russia. The authors ran a second PCR of about 7 to 11 cycles using a sample-barcoded 5' primer and a J-beta primer mix. MiXCR, applied by TCRdb to the 5' RACE reads, yields one record per CDR3 protein. The sample has about 930,000 distinct CDR3 sequences; under 35% are singletons. This sample also appeared in a second study, on T cells of mothers and their children. From that report: Overlap measured in related mother-child pairs was slightly, non-significantly higher than in unrelated pairs.

The clonotype comes from a woman between 40 and 55 years old in good health. V is TRBV12-3 or TRBV12-4 and J is TRBJ1-3, with D maybe TRBD1 (6 bases). The sequenced sample was blood. The CDR3, as DNA: TGTGCCAGCAGTGGCCTGTCGAGACAGGCGCGCTCTGGAAACACCATATATTTT. It encodes CASSGLSRQARSGNTIYF.